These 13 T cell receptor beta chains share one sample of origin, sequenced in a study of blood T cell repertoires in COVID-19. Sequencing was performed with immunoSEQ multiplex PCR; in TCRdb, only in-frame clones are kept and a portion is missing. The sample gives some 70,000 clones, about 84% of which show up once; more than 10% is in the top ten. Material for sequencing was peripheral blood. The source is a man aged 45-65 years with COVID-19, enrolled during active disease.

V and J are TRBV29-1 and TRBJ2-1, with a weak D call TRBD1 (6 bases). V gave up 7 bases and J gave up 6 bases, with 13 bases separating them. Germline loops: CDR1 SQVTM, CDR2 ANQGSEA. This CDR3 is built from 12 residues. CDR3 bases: TGCAGCGCCGAACAGGGAGTCAATGAGCAGTTCTTC. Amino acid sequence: CSAEQGVNEQFF.

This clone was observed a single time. CDR3 protein: CASSERGSTYEQYF. In nucleotides, the CDR3 is TGTGCCAGCAGTGAACGGGGATCCACCTACGAGCAGTACTTC. This chain links TRBV2 with TRBJ2-7; D might be TRBD2 (5 bases). The CDR3 loop spans 14 amino acids. Trimming stripped 2 bases from V and 2 bases from J, with 10 bases between. Germline-derived CDR1 and CDR2 are SNHLY and FYNNEI.

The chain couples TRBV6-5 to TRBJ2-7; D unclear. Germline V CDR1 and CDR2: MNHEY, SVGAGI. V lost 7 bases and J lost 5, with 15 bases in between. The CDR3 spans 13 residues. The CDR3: CASMSDLANEQYF. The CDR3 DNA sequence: TGTGCCAGCATGTCGGATTTAGCCAACGAGCAGTACTTC.

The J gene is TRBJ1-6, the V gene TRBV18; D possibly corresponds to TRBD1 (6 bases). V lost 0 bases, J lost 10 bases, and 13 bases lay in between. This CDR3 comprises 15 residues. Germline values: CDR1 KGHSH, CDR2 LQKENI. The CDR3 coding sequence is TGTGCCAGCTCACCACCGTCAGGGGTAGGATCACCCCTCCACTTT. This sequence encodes CASSPPSGVGSPLHF. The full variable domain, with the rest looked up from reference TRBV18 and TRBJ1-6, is NAGVMQNPRHLVRRRGQEARLRCSPMKGHSHVYWYRQLPEEGLKFMVYLQKENIIDESGMPKERFSAEFPKEGPSILRIQQVVRGDSAAYFCASSPPSGVGSPLHFGNGTRLTVT.

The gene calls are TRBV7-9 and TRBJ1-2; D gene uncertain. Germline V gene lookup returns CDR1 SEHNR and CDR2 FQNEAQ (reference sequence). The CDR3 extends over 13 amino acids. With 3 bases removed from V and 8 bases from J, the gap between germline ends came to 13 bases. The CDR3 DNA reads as TGTGCCAGCAGCTTTCTCTTCGCCCAGGGCTACACCTTC. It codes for CASSFLFAQGYTF.

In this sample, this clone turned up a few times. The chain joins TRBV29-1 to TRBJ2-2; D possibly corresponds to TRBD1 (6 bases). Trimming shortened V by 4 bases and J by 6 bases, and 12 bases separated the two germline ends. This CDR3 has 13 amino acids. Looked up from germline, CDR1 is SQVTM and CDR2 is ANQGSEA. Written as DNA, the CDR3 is TGCAGCGTTGTTCGGCAGGGGTCCGGGGAGCTGTTTTTT. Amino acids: CSVVRQGSGELFF.

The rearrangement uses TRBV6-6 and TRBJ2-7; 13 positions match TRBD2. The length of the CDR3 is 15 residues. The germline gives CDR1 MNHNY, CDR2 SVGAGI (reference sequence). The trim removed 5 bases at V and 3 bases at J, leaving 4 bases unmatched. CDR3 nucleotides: TGTGCCAGCAGTACTAGCGGGGGGGGAAACTACGAGCAGTACTTC. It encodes CASSTSGGGNYEQYF.

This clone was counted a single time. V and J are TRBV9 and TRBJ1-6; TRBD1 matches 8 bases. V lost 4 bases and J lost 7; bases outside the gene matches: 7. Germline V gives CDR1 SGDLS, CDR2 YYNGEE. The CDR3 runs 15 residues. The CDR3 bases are TGTGCCAGCAGCAGTTCAGGGGGCGGAAATTCACCCCTCCACTTT. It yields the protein CASSSSGGGNSPLHF. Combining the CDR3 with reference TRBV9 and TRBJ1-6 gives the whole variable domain DSGVTQTPKHLITATGQRVTLRCSPRSGDLSVYWYQQSLDQGLQFLIQYYNGEERAKGNILERFSAQQFPDLHSELNLSSLELGDSALYFCASSSSGGGNSPLHFGNGTRLTVT.

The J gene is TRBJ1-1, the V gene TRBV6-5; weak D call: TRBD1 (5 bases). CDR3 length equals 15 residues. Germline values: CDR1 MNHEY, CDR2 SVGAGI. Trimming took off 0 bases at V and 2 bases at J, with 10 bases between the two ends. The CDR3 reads CASSYSGRVNTEAFF. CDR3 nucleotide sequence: TGTGCCAGCAGTTACTCAGGCAGGGTTAACACTGAAGCTTTCTTT.

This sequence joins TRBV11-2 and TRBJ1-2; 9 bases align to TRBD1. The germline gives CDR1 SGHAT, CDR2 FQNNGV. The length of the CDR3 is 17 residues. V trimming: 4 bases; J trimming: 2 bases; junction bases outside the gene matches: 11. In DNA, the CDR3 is TGTGCCAGCAGCTCCTTGAGTCAAGGACAGGGGAACTATGGCTACACCTTC. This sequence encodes CASSSLSQGQGNYGYTF.

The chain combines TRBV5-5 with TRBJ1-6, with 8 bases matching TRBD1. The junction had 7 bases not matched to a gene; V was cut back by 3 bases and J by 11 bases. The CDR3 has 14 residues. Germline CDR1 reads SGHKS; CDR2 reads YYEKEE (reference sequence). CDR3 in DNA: TGTGCCAGCAGCTCGGACAGGGAAGTCCCACCCCTCCACTTT. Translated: CASSSDREVPPLHF.

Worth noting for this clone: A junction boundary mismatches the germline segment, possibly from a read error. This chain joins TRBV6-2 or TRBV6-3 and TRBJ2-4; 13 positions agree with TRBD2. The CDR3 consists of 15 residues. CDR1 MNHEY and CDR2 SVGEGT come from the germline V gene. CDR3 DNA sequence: TGTGCCAGCAGTTACGGTGGCCCGACTAGCGGGGGGTTGGACTTC. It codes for CASSYGGPTSGGLDF.

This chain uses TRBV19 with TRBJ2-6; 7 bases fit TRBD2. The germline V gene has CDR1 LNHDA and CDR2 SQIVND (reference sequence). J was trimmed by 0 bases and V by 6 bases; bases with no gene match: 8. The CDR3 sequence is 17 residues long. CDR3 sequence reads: CASSTTGTNSGANVLTF. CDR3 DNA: TGTGCCAGTAGCACAACCGGGACTAACTCTGGGGCCAACGTCCTGACTTTC.